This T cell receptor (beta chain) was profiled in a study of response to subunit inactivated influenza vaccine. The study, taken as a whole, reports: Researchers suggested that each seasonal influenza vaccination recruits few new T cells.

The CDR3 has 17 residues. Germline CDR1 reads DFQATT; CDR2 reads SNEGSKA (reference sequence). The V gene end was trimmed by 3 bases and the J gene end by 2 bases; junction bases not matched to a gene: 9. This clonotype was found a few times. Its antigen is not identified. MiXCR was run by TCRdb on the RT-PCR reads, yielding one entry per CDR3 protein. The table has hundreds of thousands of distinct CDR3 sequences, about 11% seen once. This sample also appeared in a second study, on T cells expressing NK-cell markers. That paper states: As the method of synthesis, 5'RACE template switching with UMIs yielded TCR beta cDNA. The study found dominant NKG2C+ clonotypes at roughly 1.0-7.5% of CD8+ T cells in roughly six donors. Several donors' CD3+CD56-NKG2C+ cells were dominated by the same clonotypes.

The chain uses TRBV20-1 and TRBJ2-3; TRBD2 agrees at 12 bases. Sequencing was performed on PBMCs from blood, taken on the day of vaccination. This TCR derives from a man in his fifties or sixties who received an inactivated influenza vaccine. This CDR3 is CSARILAGGRITDTQYF. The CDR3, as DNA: TGCAGTGCTAGGATCCTAGCGGGGGGGCGAATCACAGATACGCAGTATTTT.